This T cell receptor beta chain was profiled in a study of control samples from healthy donors and cancer patients. CDR1 and CDR2 from the germline V gene are KGHSH and LQKENI. Trimming took 2 bases from V and 5 from J, leaving 11 bases between them. The CDR3 contains 14 residues. Clones were sequenced by immunoSEQ multiplex PCR, and TCRdb holds only the in-frame ones, with some missing. The data show roughly 100,000 clones, roughly 89% seen once. The rearrangement uses TRBV18 and TRBJ2-3, with D perhaps TRBD2 (5 bases). This receptor was obtained from a man in his fifties or sixties with lung cancer. The sequenced sample consisted of PBMCs. CDR3 amino acids: CASSPGFGKDTQYF. The CDR3 DNA follows: TGTGCCAGCTCACCAGGTTTCGGGAAAGATACGCAGTATTTT.